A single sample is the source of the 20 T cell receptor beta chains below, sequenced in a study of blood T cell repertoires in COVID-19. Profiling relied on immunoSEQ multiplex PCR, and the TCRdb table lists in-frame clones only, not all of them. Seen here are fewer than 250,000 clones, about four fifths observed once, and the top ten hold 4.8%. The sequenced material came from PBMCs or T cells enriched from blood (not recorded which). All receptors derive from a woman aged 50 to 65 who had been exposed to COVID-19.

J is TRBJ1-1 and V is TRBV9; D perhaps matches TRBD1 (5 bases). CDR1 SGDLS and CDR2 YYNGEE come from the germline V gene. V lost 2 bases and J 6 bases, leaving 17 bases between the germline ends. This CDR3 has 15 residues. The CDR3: CASSVSQDGGAEAFF. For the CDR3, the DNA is TGTGCCAGCAGCGTCTCCCAGGATGGGGGGGCTGAAGCTTTCTTT.

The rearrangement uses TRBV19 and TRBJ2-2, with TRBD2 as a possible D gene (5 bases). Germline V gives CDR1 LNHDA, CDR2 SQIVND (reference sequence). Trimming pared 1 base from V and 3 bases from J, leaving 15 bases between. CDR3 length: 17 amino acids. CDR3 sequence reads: CASSIGDGFGDTGELFF. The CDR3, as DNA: TGTGCCAGTAGTATAGGAGACGGATTCGGGGACACCGGGGAGCTGTTTTTT. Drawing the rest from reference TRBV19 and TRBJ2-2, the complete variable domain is DGGITQSPKYLFRKEGQNVTLSCEQNLNHDAMYWYRQDPGQGLRLIYYSQIVNDFQKGDIAEGYSVSREKKESFPLTVTSAQKNPTAFYLCASSIGDGFGDTGELFFGEGSRLTVL.

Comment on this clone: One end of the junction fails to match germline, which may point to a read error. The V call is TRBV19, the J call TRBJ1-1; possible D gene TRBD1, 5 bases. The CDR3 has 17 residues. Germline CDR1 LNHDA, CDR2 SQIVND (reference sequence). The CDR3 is CASSLEDKFNMNTEAFF. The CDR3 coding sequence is TGTGCCAGTAGTCTAGAGGACAAGTTTAACATGAACACTGAAGCTTTCTTT.

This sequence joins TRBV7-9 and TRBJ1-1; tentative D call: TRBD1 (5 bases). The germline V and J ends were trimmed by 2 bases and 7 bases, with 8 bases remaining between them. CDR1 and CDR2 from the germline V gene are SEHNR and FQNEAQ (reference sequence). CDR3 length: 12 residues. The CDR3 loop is CASSLRTGEAFF. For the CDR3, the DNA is TGTGCCAGCAGCTTACGTACAGGTGAAGCTTTCTTT.

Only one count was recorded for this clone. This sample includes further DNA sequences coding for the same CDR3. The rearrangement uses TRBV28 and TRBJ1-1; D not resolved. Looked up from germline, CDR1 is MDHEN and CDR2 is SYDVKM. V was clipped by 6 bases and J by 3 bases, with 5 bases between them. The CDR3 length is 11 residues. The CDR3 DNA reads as TGTGCCAGCAGCCTCTACACTGAAGCTTTCTTT. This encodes CASSLYTEAFF.

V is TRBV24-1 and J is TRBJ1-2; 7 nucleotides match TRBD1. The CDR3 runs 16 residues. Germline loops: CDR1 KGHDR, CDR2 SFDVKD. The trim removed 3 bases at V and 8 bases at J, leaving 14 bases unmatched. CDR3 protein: CATSDPNRGGGEGYTF. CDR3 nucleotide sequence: TGTGCCACCAGTGATCCCAACAGGGGAGGTGGAGAAGGCTACACCTTC.

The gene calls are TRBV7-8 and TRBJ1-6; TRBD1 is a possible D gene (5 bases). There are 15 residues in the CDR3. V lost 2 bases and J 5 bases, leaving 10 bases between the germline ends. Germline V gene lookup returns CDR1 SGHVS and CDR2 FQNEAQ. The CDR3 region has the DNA TGTGCCAGCAGCTTATCCTCCAGGGATAATTCACCCCTCCACTTT. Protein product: CASSLSSRDNSPLHF.

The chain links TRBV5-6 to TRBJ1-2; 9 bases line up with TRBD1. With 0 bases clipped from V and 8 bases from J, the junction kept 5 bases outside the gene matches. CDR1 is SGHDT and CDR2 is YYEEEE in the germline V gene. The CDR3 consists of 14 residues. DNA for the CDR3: TGTGCCAGCAGCTTGGTCGGGACAGGGTACGGCTACACCTTC. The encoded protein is CASSLVGTGYGYTF.

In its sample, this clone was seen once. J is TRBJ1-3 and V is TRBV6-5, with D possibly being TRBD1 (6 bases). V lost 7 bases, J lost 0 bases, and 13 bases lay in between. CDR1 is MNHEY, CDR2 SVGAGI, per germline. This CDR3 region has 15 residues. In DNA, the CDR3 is TGTGCCAGCAAACCTCAGGGGAGCTCTGGAAACACCATATATTTT. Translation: CASKPQGSSGNTIYF.

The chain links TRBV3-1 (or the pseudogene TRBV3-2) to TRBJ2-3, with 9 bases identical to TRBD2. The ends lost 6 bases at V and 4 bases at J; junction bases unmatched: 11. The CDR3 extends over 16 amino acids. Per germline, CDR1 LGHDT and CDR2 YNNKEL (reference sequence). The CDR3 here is CASRKEWAGGADTQYF. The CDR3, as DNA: TGTGCCAGCAGGAAAGAGTGGGCGGGGGGGGCAGATACGCAGTATTTT.

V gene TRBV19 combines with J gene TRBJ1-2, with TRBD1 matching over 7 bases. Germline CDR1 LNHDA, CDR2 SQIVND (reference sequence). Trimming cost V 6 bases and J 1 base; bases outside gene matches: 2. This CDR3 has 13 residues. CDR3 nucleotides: TGTGCCAGTAGGGGGACAGTTAACTATGGCTACACCTTC. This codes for CASRGTVNYGYTF.

CDR3 sequence: CASSPTRSGTLDSGNTIYF. CDR3 nucleotide sequence: TGTGCCAGCAGCCCAACCCGCAGCGGGACCCTGGACTCTGGAAACACCATATATTTT. The chain joins TRBV13 to TRBJ1-3, with D possibly being TRBD1 (5 bases). Germline assignment: CDR1 PRHDT and CDR2 FYEKMQ (reference sequence). The V gene lost 5 bases and the J gene lost 0 bases, with 23 bases spanning the gap. The CDR3 spans 19 residues.

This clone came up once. CDR3 nucleotide sequence: TGTGCCAGCAAACCCCCTCCCGATACAAATGAGCAGTTCTTC. Translated, it gives CASKPPPDTNEQFF. The chain is built from TRBV28 and TRBJ2-1; the D is unclear. Germline CDR1 MDHEN, CDR2 SYDVKM. Trimming left V 7 bases short and J 7 bases short, with 17 bases between. The CDR3 is 14 amino acids.

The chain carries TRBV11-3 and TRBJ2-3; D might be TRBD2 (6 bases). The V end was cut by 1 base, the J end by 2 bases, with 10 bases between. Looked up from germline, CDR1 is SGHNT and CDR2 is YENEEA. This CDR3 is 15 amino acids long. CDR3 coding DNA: TGTGCCAGCAGCTTAGGGGGGACTTACACAGATACGCAGTATTTT. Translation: CASSLGGTYTDTQYF.

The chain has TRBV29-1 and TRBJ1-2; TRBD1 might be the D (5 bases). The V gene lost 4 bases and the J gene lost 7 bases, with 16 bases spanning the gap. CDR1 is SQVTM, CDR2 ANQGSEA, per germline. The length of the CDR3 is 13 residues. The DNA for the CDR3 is TGCAGCGTTGTGGGGCAGATTGATGGTGGCTACACCTTC. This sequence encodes CSVVGQIDGGYTF. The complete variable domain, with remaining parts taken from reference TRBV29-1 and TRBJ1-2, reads SAVISQKPSRDICQRGTSLTIQCQVDSQVTMMFWYRQQPGQSLTLIATANQGSEATYESGFVIDKFPISRPNLTFSTLTVSNMSPEDSSIYLCSVVGQIDGGYTFGSGTRLTVV.

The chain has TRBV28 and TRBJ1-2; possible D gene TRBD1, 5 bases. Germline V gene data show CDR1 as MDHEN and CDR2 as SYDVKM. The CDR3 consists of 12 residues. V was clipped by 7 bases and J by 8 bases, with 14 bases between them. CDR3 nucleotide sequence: TGTGCCAGCATGGGAGGGGACGGCGGCTACACCTTC. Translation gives CASMGGDGGYTF.

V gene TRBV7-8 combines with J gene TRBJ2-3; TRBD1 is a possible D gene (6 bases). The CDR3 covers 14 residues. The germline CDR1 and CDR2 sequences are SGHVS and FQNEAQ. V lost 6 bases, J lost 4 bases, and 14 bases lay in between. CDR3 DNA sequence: TGTGCCAGCAGATCAAGGGGGTCATCAGATACGCAGTATTTT. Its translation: CASRSRGSSDTQYF.

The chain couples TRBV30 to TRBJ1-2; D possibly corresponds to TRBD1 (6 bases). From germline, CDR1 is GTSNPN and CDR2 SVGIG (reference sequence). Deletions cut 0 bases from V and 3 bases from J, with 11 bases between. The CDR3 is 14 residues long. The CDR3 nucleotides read TGTGCCTGGAGTGTGGGAAGGACAGACTATGGCTACACCTTC. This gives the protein CAWSVGRTDYGYTF.

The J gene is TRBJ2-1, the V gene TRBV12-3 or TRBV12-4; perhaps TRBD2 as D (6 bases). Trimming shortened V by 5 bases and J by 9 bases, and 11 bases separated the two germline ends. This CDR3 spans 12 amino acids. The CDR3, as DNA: TGTGCCAGCAGTGTTCCCGGGGGTGAGCAGTTCTTC. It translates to CASSVPGGEQFF.

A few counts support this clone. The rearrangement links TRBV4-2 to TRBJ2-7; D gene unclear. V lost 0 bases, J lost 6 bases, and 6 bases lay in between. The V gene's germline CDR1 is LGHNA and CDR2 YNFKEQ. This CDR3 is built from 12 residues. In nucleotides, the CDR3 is TGTGCCAGCAGCCAAGAAAATCGCGAGCAGTACTTC. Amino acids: CASSQENREQYF.